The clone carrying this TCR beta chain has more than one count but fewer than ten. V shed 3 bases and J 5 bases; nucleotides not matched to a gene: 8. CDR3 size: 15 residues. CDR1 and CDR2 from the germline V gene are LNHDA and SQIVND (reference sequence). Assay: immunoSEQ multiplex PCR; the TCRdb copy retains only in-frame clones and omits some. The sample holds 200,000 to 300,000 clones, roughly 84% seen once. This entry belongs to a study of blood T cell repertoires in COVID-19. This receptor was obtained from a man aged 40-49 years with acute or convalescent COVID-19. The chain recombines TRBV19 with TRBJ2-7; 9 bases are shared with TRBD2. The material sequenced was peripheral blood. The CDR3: CASSMPAGGIDEQYF. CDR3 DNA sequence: TGTGCCAGTAGTATGCCTGCGGGAGGGATCGACGAGCAGTACTTC.